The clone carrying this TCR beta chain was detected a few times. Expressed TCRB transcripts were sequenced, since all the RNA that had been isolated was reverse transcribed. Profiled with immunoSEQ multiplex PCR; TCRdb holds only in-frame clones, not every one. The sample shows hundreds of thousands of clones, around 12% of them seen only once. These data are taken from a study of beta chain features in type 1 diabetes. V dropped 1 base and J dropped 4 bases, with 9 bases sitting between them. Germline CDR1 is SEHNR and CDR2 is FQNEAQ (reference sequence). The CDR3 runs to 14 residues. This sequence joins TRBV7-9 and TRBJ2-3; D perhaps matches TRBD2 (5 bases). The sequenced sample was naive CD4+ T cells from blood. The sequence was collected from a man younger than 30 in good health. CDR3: CASSLGGFPDTQYF. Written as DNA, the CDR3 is TGTGCCAGCAGCTTAGGAGGGTTTCCAGATACGCAGTATTTT.